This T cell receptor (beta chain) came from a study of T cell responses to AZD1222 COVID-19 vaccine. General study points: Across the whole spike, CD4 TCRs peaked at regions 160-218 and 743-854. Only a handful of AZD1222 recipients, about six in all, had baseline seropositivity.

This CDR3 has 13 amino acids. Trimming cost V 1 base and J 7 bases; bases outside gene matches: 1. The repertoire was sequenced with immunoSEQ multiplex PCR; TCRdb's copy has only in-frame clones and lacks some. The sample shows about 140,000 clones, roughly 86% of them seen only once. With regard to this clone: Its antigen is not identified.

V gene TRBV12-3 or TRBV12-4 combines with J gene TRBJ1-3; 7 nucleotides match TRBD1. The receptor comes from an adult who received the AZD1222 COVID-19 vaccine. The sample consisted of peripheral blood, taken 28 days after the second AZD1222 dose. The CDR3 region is CASSLETGNTIYF. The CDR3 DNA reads TGTGCCAGCAGTTTAGAGACAGGGAACACCATATATTTT.